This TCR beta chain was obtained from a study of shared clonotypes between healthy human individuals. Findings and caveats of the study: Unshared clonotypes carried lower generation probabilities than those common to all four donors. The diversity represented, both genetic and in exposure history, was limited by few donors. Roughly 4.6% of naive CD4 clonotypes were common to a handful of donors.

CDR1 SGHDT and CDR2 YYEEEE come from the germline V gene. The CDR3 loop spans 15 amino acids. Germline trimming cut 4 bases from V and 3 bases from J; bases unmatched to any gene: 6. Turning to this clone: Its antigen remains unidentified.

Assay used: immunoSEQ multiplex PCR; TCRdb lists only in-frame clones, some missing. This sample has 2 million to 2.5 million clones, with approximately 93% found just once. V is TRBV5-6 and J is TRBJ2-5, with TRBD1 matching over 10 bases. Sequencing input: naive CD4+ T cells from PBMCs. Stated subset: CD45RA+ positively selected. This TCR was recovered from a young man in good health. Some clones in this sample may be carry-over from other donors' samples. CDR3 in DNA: TGTGCCAGCAGCAAACCCGGGACAGGGGAAGAGACCCAGTACTTC. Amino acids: CASSKPGTGEETQYF.